Listed below are T cell receptor beta chains from one sample, sequenced in a study of blood T cell repertoires in COVID-19. Method: immunoSEQ multiplex PCR; TCRdb's copy keeps in-frame clones and lacks some. There are 110,000 to 150,000 clones in the sample; 86% occur only once, and about 4.1% lies in the top ten. The sequenced sample was PBMCs or T cells enriched from blood (not recorded which). The source is a man over 45 who had recovered from COVID-19. Both conserved end residues are trimmed from each CDR3. Fields, in order: J gene, V gene, CDR3 protein.

J: TRBJ1-5; V: TRBV6-2/TRBV6-3; CDR3: ASSYSGGGYQPQH
J: TRBJ2-3; V: TRBV19; CDR3: ASSISAALHFSTQY
J: TRBJ2-5; V: TRBV29-1; CDR3: SVAGTEQETQY
J: TRBJ1-2; V: TRBV6-1; CDR3: ASSEAAGLLYGYT
J: TRBJ2-2; V: TRBV9; CDR3: AGAGGTNTGELF
J: TRBJ2-7; V: TRBV6-5; CDR3: ASSMGLAWSYEQY
J: TRBJ2-7; V: TRBV11-2; CDR3: ASRSVKTSAERYEQY
J: TRBJ2-3; V: TRBV2; CDR3: ASRKAGGYADTQY
J: TRBJ2-1; V: TRBV3-1/TRBV3-2; CDR3: ASSPPLAGGGYNEQF
J: TRBJ2-5; V: TRBV3-1/TRBV3-2; CDR3: ASSRGDRAKETQY
J: TRBJ2-3; V: TRBV7-2; CDR3: ASSLPERATDTQY
J: TRBJ1-6; V: TRBV4-3; CDR3: ASSQDGQGEGSPLH
J: TRBJ1-2; V: TRBV18; CDR3: ASSTEAGGAWGYT
J: TRBJ2-7; V: TRBV7-8; CDR3: ASSETSARSYEQY
J: TRBJ2-6; V: TRBV5-1; CDR3: ASSSGTASGANVLT
J: TRBJ2-1; V: TRBV24-1; CDR3: ATSDLAGRWQF
J: TRBJ2-2; V: TRBV7-2; CDR3: ASSLVNSGRAPGELF
J: TRBJ2-7; V: TRBV6-6; CDR3: ASTRAGASYEQY
J: TRBJ2-7; V: TRBV10-2; CDR3: ASSWLLAGGPHEQY
J: TRBJ1-1; V: TRBV28; CDR3: ASSLRSLTEAF
J: TRBJ1-6; V: TRBV11-3; CDR3: ASSFGQGSPLH
J: TRBJ2-1; V: TRBV9; CDR3: ASSALTSGAYNEQF
J: TRBJ1-6; V: TRBV7-2; CDR3: ASSLAGGDSPLH
J: TRBJ1-1; V: TRBV19; CDR3: ASSRGQLNTEAF
J: TRBJ2-1; V: TRBV7-2; CDR3: ASSPLAGEQF
J: TRBJ2-5; V: TRBV6-1; CDR3: ASSEALGRQETQY
J: TRBJ2-7; V: TRBV6-6; CDR3: ASSPGGSYEQY
J: TRBJ1-2; V: TRBV18; CDR3: ASSPLQADYGYT
J: TRBJ2-2; V: TRBV7-6; CDR3: ATSGTSGMFANTGELF
J: TRBJ2-4; V: TRBV28; CDR3: ASSLGQVAKNIQY
J: TRBJ2-5; V: TRBV7-8; CDR3: ASSPKVRGTAVQETQY
J: TRBJ1-1; V: TRBV29-1; CDR3: SVAKGINTEAF
J: TRBJ1-1; V: TRBV24-1; CDR3: ATSDFGSEAF
J: TRBJ2-1; V: TRBV11-2; CDR3: ASSVGNYNEQF
J: TRBJ1-2; V: TRBV18; CDR3: ASSPRGGGGDRGWYGYT
J: TRBJ2-4; V: TRBV28; CDR3: ATRTSGRVDGSLAKNIQY
J: TRBJ2-6; V: TRBV18; CDR3: ASSFLVSSGANVLT
J: TRBJ2-5; V: TRBV7-9; CDR3: ASSLVVGSRETQY
J: TRBJ1-1; V: TRBV6-5; CDR3: ASSWTGVGEAF
J: TRBJ2-7; V: TRBV5-1; CDR3: ASSPRDSYEQY
J: TRBJ1-1; V: TRBV4-1; CDR3: ASSRDRNTEAF
J: TRBJ2-2; V: TRBV7-3; CDR3: ASSLGVNTGELF
J: TRBJ2-2; V: TRBV28; CDR3: ATEKGRANTGELF
J: TRBJ1-6; V: TRBV30; CDR3: AWSGPGSTPLH
J: TRBJ2-3; V: TRBV5-4; CDR3: ASSLAGLRTDTQY
J: TRBJ1-4; V: TRBV12-3/TRBV12-4; CDR3: ASNGQGNEKLF
J: TRBJ1-1; V: TRBV10-1; CDR3: ASQTEGDTEAF
J: TRBJ2-3; V: TRBV7-2; CDR3: ASSPSGQGTTSDTQY
J: TRBJ2-2; V: TRBV24-1; CDR3: ATSDLRPGGFAGELF
J: TRBJ1-2; V: TRBV7-2; CDR3: ASSLARDRSNYGYT
J: TRBJ2-5; V: TRBV5-5; CDR3: ASSFRGSSQETQY
J: TRBJ1-6; V: TRBV18; CDR3: ASSPLAGTGPNSPLH
J: TRBJ1-4; V: TRBV4-3; CDR3: ASSQAPPGQISNEKLF
J: TRBJ2-7; V: TRBV28; CDR3: ASRYRDSYSYEQY
J: TRBJ2-4; V: TRBV28; CDR3: ASESGTEKNIQY